Listed below are T cell receptor beta chains from one sample, sequenced in a study of vaccination and CD4 T cells after COVID-19. These receptors' antigens are unknown. One entry per CDR3 protein results from TCRdb running MiXCR on the PCR reads. The sample lists a few thousand distinct CDR3 sequences; around 73% were seen once. Specimen: CD4+ T cells from blood, cultured in vitro. Source of these receptors: a human donor who had recovered from COVID-19. The CDR3 runs from the conserved cysteine through the conserved F or W. D genes are given only for firm matches. Clone size, where shown, is once, few, many, or a class for clones that have expanded.

v_gene,d_gene,j_gene,abundance,CDR3nt,CDR3aa
TRBV7-2,TRBD1,TRBJ1-1,.,TGTGCCAGCAGCTTATTTGAGGGGGCAAACACTGAAGCTTTCTTT,CASSLFEGANTEAFF
TRBV6-1,TRBD1,TRBJ2-6,.,TGTGCCAGCAGCCCGGGACAGTTCCGCTCTGGGGCCAACGTCCTGACTTTC,CASSPGQFRSGANVLTF
TRBV7-9,.,TRBJ2-3,.,TGTGCCAGCAGCTTTGGGGACTTCTACACAGATACGCAGTATTTT,CASSFGDFYTDTQYF
TRBV27,.,TRBJ1-2,.,TGTGCCAGCAGTTTAAGGGGATCTAACTATGGCTACACCTTC,CASSLRGSNYGYTF
TRBV27,.,TRBJ1-1,.,TGTGCCAGCAGTTTATTGTTCGGCGCTGAAGCTTTCTTT,CASSLLFGAEAFF
TRBV19,.,TRBJ1-5,.,TGTGCCAGTAGTAAAGGTCAACCCCAGCATTTT,CASSKGQPQHF
TRBV28,.,TRBJ2-7,.,TGTGCCAGCAGATCCCGCTACGAGCAGTACTTC,CASRSRYEQYF
TRBV20-1,.,TRBJ1-1,.,TGCAGTGCTAGAGAGAGGTTAGGGACGAACACTGAAGCTTTCTTT,CSARERLGTNTEAFF
TRBV5-1,TRBD2,TRBJ2-3,.,TGCGCCAGCAGCCAAGCTACTAGCGGTACTAGCACAGATACGCAGTATTTT,CASSQATSGTSTDTQYF
TRBV6-1,.,TRBJ1-5,.,TGTGCCAGCAGTGGTCAGGACACCCCGGAGGGGCAGCCCCAGCATTTT,CASSGQDTPEGQPQHF
TRBV11-2,.,TRBJ2-3,large,TGTGCCAGCAGCTTAGATCGGGGAGATACGCAGTATTTT,CASSLDRGDTQYF
TRBV20-1,TRBD1,TRBJ1-2,.,TGCAGTGCTAGAGCCGGGACAGGGGGCCACTACACCTTC,CSARAGTGGHYTF
TRBV20-1,TRBD1,TRBJ1-3,.,TGCAGTGCCGCGGGGACAGGGACAAACACCATATATTTT,CSAAGTGTNTIYF
TRBV20-1,.,TRBJ1-3,.,TGCAGTGCTGGATGGGGAAACACCATATACTTT,CSAGWGNTIYF
TRBV6-1,.,TRBJ1-1,.,TGTGCCAGCAGGGGGAACAGCAACACTGAAGCTTTCTTT,CASRGNSNTEAFF
TRBV18,.,TRBJ2-3,.,TGTGCCAGCTCACCCCCTTTCACAGATACGCAGTATTTT,CASSPPFTDTQYF
TRBV27,TRBD2,TRBJ2-7,.,TGTGCCAGCAGTTTAGCGGGGGGCTACGAGCAGTACTTC,CASSLAGGYEQYF
TRBV6-1,TRBD1,TRBJ2-7,.,TGTGCCAGCAGCGGGACAGGGCGAGGGGGGACTACCTTGGAGCAGTACTTC,CASSGTGRGGTTLEQYF
TRBV7-9,.,TRBJ1-2,medium-sized,TGTGCCAGCGCCCTGGGGGGTTTCGGTGGCTACACCTTC,CASALGGFGGYTF
TRBV29-1,.,TRBJ1-1,.,TGCAGCGTCGAGGGTCGGTCCAATTTTAAAGCTTTCTTT,CSVEGRSNFKAFF
TRBV6-2/TRBV6-3,.,TRBJ2-3,.,TGTGCCAGCAGTTCGGGTGAGAGCACAGATACGCAGTATTTT,CASSSGESTDTQYF
TRBV5-1,.,TRBJ2-1,once,TGCGCCAGCAGCAGGGGAGGGGGGTACAATGAGCAGTTCTTC,CASSRGGGYNEQFF
TRBV30,.,TRBJ1-2,once,TGTGCCTGGACCAACCAAGGGGGGGCGGTTCGTGGCTACACCTTC,CAWTNQGGAVRGYTF
TRBV20-1,.,TRBJ1-2,.,TGCAGTGCTAGAGGTCCCGTCTCTAGCTACACCTTC,CSARGPVSSYTF
TRBV6-5,TRBD1,TRBJ1-2,.,TGTGCCAGCAGTTACTCGGACAGGGTGACAACCTATGGCTACACCTTC,CASSYSDRVTTYGYTF
TRBV5-5,TRBD1,TRBJ2-5,.,TGTGCCAGCAGCAAAGATCCGGGACAGGGGTTAAATGGAGAGACCCAGTACTTC,CASSKDPGQGLNGETQYF
TRBV11-2,.,TRBJ1-1,.,TGTGCCAGCAGTCGCCGAGCTGGGACACCTTGGGGGAACACTGAAGCTTTCTTT,CASSRRAGTPWGNTEAFF
TRBV2,.,TRBJ1-5,.,TGTGCCACCCATCGGAGTAAGGATCAGCCCCAGCATTTT,CATHRSKDQPQHF
TRBV10-2,.,TRBJ2-7,.,TGCGCCAGCAGTCCGACGAGAGGCTCCTACGAGCAGTACTTC,CASSPTRGSYEQYF
TRBV28,.,TRBJ1-5,.,TGTGCCAGCAGTTTATTACATCAGCCCCAGCATTTT,CASSLLHQPQHF
TRBV20-1,.,TRBJ1-1,once,TGCAGTGCTAGAGATGGGACAATGGGAGAAGCTTTCTTT,CSARDGTMGEAFF
TRBV11-3,.,TRBJ1-5,.,TGTGCCAGCAGCTTTCGGCCCCAGCATTTT,CASSFRPQHF
TRBV6-1,TRBD1,TRBJ1-3,.,TGTGCCAGCAGTGCGCCGACAGGGCCTGGAAACACCATATATTTT,CASSAPTGPGNTIYF
TRBV7-2,.,TRBJ2-7,.,TGTGCCAGCAGCCCCCGTTCCGTCGGTCCTGGGTACGAGCAGTACTTC,CASSPRSVGPGYEQYF
TRBV11-2,.,TRBJ2-5,.,TGTGCCAGCAGCCCTACAGGGTCGAGGGGGACCCAGTACTTC,CASSPTGSRGTQYF
TRBV6-1,TRBD1,TRBJ1-2,medium-sized,TGTGCCAGCAGTACGGGACAGGGGGGACTCTATGGCTACACCTTC,CASSTGQGGLYGYTF
TRBV2,.,TRBJ1-5,.,TGTGCCAGCAGCTTAGCCATTAATCAGCCCCAGCATTTT,CASSLAINQPQHF
TRBV6-2/TRBV6-3,TRBD1,TRBJ2-7,.,TGTGCCAGCAGTGACCCAGGACAGGGAAGCTCCTACGAGCAGTACTTC,CASSDPGQGSSYEQYF